The source of this TCR beta chain is a study of blood T cell repertoires in COVID-19 (dated by TCRdb to 2019 to 2021). Turning to the overall study: Samples from collaborators originated in the United States, Italy and Spain and spanned both the acute and convalescent phases of COVID-19. The material from the prospective study consisted of cDNA or gDNA derived from T cells, B-cell-depleted T cells, or PBMCs. Deeply sampled blood TCRbeta repertoires from subjects exposed to, actively infected with, or recovered from COVID-19 were included in the dataset. The repertoires were released in a freely available public database meant as a resource for research on the immune response to SARS-CoV-2. Samples were obtained from the ongoing ImmuneRACE study (first 160 participants) and from over a thousand subjects provided by 6 global collaborators. A de-identified subject ID, COVID-19 status, age in years and sex were almost always included in the sample metadata. Where available, HLA class I and class II types were taken from metadata supplied by the sample provider and were not determined by assay-based typing.

Study-level results and caveats: The amount of clinical and demographic metadata varied by source and participant and was provided uncurated.

Whole blood was collected in K2EDTA tubes by collaborating institutions according to the institutions' own protocols. For TCRbeta analysis, collaborators shipped samples in one of three forms: frozen whole blood, isolated PBMCs, or DNA extracted from either of those sample types. The immunoSEQ Assay, a bias-controlled multiplex PCR, was used to amplify TCRbeta CDR3 regions from genomic DNA. Processing in the source paper ran as follows. Within the assay, amplification of reference gene primers was used to estimate how many nucleated cells each sample contained. Sequence reads were collapsed and filtered to measure the absolute abundance of every unique TCRbeta CDR3 rearrangement. For each sample, productive Simpson clonality was calculated by taking the square root of Simpson's diversity index across productive rearrangements. Here the immuneACCESS table is served through TCRdb, limited to in-frame sequences with V and J called. Missing clones are a known gap in these copies; in checked studies unresolved V genes cover under half, and the rest lacks a known reason. V and J calls and clone size follow that table, whereas D and trimming were derived from the DNA. The sample records 91,000 or so clones, about 86% of which are singletons. Of the sample, 10% to 15% is held by the ten largest clones.

Of note for this clone: The antigen this receptor binds is unknown. No much larger clone exists at a distance of one base, and base qualities are not known.

The CDR3 numbers 17 residues from cysteine through phenylalanine. Only CDR3 DNA remains: 51 bases, in frame from the first base. V is shortened by 4 bases, J by 0 bases, and the region joining them spans 16 bases. The germline V gene (reference sequence) provides CDR1 LGHDT and CDR2 YNNKEL. Here the chain combines TRBV3-1 (or the pseudogene TRBV3-2) and TRBJ1-3, with the D gene call left open. This TCR derives from a woman aged 60-75 years in a cohort sampled during active or convalescent COVID-19. The sequencing input was peripheral blood. The CDR3 corresponds to CASSPPSRTYSGNTIYF. The sequence in DNA is TGTGCCAGCAGCCCCCCGAGTAGAACCTACTCTGGAAACACCATATATTTT.